The 7 T cell receptor beta chains below all came from one sample that was sequenced in a study of CD8+ T cells in alopecia areata. Treatment specified: oral pan-JAK inhibitor, 5-10 mg twice daily. Extraction and reverse transcription of RNA yielded cDNA as the sequencing template. The repertoire was sequenced with immunoSEQ multiplex PCR; TCRdb's copy has only in-frame clones and lacks some. In the table there are over 150,000 clones, 60% to 75% of which are singletons. Sequenced here: CD4+ T cells sorted from blood, sampled at week 24, from a patient treated with tofacitinib. The receptors derive from a human donor with alopecia areata.

The J gene is TRBJ1-2, the V gene TRBV13; D possibly corresponds to TRBD1 (5 bases). Trimming took off 5 bases at V and 7 bases at J, with 17 bases between the two ends. CDR1 is PRHDT and CDR2 is FYEKMQ in the germline V gene (reference sequence). The length of the CDR3 is 14 residues. The CDR3 sequence: CASSTAGGNPGYTF. The CDR3 bases are TGTGCCAGCAGCACCGCGGGGGGAAATCCTGGCTACACCTTC.

The chain is built from TRBV6-5 and TRBJ1-2; no firm D call. Trimming took off 5 bases at V and 0 bases at J, with 13 bases between the two ends. This CDR3 is built from 15 residues. Germline-derived CDR1 and CDR2 are MNHEY and SVGAGI. As DNA, the CDR3 is TGTGCCAGCAGTGCTCGCGGGGTTTCTAACTATGGCTACACCTTC. Translated: CASSARGVSNYGYTF.

The rearrangement links TRBV6-5 to TRBJ2-7; the D gene is possibly TRBD2 (5 bases). V gave up 6 bases and J gave up 3 bases, with 12 bases separating them. Germline V gene sequence: CDR1 MNHEY, CDR2 SVGAGI. The CDR3 consists of 13 residues. The CDR3 nucleotides read TGTGCCAGCAGCCGGGAACCGCTCTACGAGCAGTACTTC. Translating it yields CASSREPLYEQYF.

The V gene is TRBV11-2, the J gene TRBJ2-5; D perhaps matches TRBD1 (6 bases). The germline V and J ends were trimmed by 3 bases and 4 bases, with 15 bases remaining between them. Germline CDR1 is SGHAT and CDR2 is FQNNGV. The CDR3 has 15 residues. CDR3 bases: TGTGCCAGCAGCTTGTTTCAGGGACATTCAGAGACCCAGTACTTC. Its translation is CASSLFQGHSETQYF.

V and J are TRBV29-1 and TRBJ2-5; 9 bases agree with TRBD1. Germline V gene data show CDR1 as SQVTM and CDR2 as ANQGSEA. V gave up 7 bases and J gave up 9 bases; unmatched junction bases: 15. The CDR3 consists of 14 residues. The CDR3 here is CSAANLDRGGAQYF. DNA for the CDR3: TGCAGCGCTGCAAATCTGGACAGGGGAGGGGCCCAGTACTTC.

The gene calls are TRBV29-1 and TRBJ1-1; 8 positions agree with TRBD1. CDR3 size: 13 residues. J gave up 0 bases and V 7 bases, and 4 bases lay outside the gene matches. The germline V gene has CDR1 SQVTM and CDR2 ANQGSEA. CDR3 in amino acids: CSGGDRMNTEAFF. For the CDR3, the DNA is TGCAGCGGGGGGGACAGGATGAACACTGAAGCTTTCTTT. The full variable domain, completed using reference TRBV29-1 and TRBJ1-1, is SAVISQKPSRDICQRGTSLTIQCQVDSQVTMMFWYRQQPGQSLTLIATANQGSEATYESGFVIDKFPISRPNLTFSTLTVSNMSPEDSSIYLCSGGDRMNTEAFFGQGTRLTVV.

The V call is TRBV4-2, the J call TRBJ2-3; D uncertain. The CDR3 spans 15 residues. Trimming stripped 0 bases from V and 3 bases from J, with 10 bases between. From germline, CDR1 is LGHNA and CDR2 YNFKEQ. The CDR3 region is CASSQDRASTDTQYF. For the CDR3, the DNA is TGTGCCAGCAGCCAAGATAGGGCCTCAACAGATACGCAGTATTTT.